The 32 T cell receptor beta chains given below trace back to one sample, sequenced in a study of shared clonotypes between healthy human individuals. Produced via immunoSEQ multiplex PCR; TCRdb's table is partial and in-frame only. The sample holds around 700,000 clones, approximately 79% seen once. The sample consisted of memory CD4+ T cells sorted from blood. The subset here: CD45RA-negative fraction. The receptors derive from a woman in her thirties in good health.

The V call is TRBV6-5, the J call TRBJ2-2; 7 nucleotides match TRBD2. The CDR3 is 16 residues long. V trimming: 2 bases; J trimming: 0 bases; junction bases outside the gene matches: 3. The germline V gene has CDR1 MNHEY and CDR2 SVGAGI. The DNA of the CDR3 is TGTGCCAGCAGTTACAGGGCGGGAGCGAACACCGGGGAGCTGTTTTTT. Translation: CASSYRAGANTGELFF.

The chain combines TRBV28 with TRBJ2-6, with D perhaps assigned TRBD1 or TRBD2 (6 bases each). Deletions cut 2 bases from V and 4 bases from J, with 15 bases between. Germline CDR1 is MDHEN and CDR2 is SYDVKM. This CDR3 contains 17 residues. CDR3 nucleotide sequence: TGTGCCAGCAGTTTAAGTTCGGGGGCGCGAGGGGCCAACGTCCTGACTTTC. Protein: CASSLSSGARGANVLTF.

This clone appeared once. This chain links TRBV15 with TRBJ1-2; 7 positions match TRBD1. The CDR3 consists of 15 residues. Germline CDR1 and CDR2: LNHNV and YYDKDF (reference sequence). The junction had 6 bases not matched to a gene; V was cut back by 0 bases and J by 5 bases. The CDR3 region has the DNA TGTGCCACCAGCAGAGATTGGGACAGCGAGTATGGCTACACCTTC. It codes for CATSRDWDSEYGYTF. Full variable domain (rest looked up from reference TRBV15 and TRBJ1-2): DAMVIQNPRYQVTQFGKPVTLSCSQTLNHNVMYWYQQKSSQAPKLLFHYYDKDFNNEADTPDNFQSRRPNTSFCFLDIRSPGLGDTAMYLCATSRDWDSEYGYTFGSGTRLTVV.

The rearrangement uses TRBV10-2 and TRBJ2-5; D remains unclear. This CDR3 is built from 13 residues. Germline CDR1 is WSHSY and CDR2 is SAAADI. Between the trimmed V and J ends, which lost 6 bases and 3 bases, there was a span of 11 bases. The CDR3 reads CASSPRAEETQYF. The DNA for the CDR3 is TGCGCCAGCAGCCCTCGGGCCGAAGAGACCCAGTACTTC.

CDR3 sequence: CASSQDGRQLYTEAFF. CDR3 in DNA: TGCGCCAGCAGCCAAGACGGTCGACAGTTGTACACTGAAGCTTTCTTT. This chain uses TRBV4-1 with TRBJ1-1; D is perhaps TRBD1 (5 bases). V lost 0 bases and J lost 3, with 14 bases in between. CDR3 size: 16 residues. Germline CDR1 reads MGHRA; CDR2 reads YSYEKL.

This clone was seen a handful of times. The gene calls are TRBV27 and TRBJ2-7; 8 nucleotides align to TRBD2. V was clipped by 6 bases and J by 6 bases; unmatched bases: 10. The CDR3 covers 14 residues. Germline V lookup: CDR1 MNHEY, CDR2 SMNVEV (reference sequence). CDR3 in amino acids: CASRGERELGEQYF. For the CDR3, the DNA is TGTGCCAGCAGAGGGGAGCGGGAGTTGGGCGAGCAGTACTTC.

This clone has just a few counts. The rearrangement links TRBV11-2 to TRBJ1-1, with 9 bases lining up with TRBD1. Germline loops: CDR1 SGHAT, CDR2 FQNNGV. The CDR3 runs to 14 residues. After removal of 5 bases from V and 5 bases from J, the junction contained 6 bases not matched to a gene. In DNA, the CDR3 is TGTGCCAGCAGCGCAAGACAGGGGGGGACTGAAGCTTTCTTT. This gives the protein CASSARQGGTEAFF.

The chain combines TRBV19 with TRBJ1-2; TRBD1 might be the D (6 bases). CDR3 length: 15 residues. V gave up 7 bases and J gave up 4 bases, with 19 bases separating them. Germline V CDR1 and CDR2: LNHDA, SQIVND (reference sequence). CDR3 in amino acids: CASTSGVTGPYGYTF. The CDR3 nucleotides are TGTGCCAGTACTTCCGGAGTGACAGGACCCTATGGCTACACCTTC.

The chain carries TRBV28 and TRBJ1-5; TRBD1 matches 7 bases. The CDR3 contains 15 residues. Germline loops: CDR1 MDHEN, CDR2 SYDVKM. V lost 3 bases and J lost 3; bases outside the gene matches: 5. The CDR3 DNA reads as TGTGCCAGCAGTTTCTTGGGACAGTTCAATCAGCCCCAGCATTTT. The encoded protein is CASSFLGQFNQPQHF. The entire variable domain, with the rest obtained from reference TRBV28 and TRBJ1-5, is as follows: DVKVTQSSRYLVKRTGEKVFLECVQDMDHENMFWYRQDPGLGLRLIYFSYDVKMKEKGDIPEGYSVSREKKERFSLILESASTNQTSMYLCASSFLGQFNQPQHFGDGTRLSIL.

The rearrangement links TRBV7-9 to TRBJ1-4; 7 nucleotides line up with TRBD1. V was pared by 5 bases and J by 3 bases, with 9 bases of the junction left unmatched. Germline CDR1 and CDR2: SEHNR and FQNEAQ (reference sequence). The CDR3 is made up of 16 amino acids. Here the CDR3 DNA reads TGTGCCAGCAGCGAGAATCGACAGGGAGCTAATGAAAAACTGTTTTTT. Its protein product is CASSENRQGANEKLFF.

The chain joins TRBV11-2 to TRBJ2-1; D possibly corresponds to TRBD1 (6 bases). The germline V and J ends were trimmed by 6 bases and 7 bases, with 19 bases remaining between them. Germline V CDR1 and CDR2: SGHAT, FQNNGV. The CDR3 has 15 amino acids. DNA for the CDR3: TGTGCCAGCAGGTCAGGGGACCTTGGCGTAAATGAGCAGTTCTTC. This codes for CASRSGDLGVNEQFF.

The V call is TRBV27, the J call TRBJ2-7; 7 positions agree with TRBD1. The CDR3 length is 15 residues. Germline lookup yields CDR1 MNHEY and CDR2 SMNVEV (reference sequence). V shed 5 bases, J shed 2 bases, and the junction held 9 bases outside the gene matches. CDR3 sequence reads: CASSGGRDSAYEQYF. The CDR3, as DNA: TGTGCCAGCAGTGGGGGTAGGGACAGCGCCTACGAGCAGTACTTC.

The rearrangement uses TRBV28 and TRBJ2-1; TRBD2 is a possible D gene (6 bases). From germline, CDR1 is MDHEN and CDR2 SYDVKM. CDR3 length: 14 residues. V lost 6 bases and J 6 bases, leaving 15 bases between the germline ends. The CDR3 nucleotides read TGTGCCAGCAGCTGGGACTCGCTATTCAATGAGCAGTTCTTC. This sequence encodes CASSWDSLFNEQFF. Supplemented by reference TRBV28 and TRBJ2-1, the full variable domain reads DVKVTQSSRYLVKRTGEKVFLECVQDMDHENMFWYRQDPGLGLRLIYFSYDVKMKEKGDIPEGYSVSREKKERFSLILESASTNQTSMYLCASSWDSLFNEQFFGPGTRLTVL.

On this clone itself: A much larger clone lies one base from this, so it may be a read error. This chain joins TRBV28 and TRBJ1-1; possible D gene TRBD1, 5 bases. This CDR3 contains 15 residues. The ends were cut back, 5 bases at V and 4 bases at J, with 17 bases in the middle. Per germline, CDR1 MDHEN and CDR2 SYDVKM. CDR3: CASSPRGGDGTEAFF. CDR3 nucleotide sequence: TGTGCCAGCAGTCCCCGGGGAGGGGACGGCACTGAAGCTTTCTTT.

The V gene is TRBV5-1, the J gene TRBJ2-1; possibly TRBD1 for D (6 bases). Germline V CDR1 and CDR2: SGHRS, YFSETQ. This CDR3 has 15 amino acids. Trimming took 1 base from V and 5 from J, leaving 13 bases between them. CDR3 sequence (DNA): TGCGCCAGCAGCTTGAGGGGGACGGGCGACAATGAGCAGTTCTTC. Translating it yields CASSLRGTGDNEQFF.

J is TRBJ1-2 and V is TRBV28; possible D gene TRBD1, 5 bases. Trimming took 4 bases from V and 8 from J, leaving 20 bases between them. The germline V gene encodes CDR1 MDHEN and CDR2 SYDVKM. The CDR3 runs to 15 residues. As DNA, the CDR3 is TGTGCCAGCAGTTCCGCGGGGGGTGGTCGGAGGGGCTACACCTTC. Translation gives CASSSAGGGRRGYTF.

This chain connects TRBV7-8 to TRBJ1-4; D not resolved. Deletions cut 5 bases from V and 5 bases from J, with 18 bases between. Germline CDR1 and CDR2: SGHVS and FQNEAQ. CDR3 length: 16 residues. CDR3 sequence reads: CASSHHRAGRNEKLFF. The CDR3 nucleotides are TGTGCCAGCAGCCACCATAGGGCTGGTCGAAATGAAAAACTGTTTTTT.

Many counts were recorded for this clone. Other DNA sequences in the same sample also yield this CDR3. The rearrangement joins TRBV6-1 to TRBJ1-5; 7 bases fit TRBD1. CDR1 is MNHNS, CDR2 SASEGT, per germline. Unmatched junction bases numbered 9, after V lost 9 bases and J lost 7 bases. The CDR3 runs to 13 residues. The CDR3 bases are TGTGCCAGTAGTAGACAGGGTACACAGCCCCAGCATTTT. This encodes CASSRQGTQPQHF.

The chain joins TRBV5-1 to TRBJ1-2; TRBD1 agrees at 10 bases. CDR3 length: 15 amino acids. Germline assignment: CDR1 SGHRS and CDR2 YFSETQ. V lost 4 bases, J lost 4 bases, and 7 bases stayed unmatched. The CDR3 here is CASSQGQGIGYGYTF. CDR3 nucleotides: TGCGCCAGCAGCCAGGGACAGGGGATAGGCTATGGCTACACCTTC.

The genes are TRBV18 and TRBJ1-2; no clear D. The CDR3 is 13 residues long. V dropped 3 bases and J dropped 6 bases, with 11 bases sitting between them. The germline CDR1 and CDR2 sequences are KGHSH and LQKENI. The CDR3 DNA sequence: TGTGCCAGCTCACCCGGGGTCCGGAATGGCTACACCTTC. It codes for CASSPGVRNGYTF.

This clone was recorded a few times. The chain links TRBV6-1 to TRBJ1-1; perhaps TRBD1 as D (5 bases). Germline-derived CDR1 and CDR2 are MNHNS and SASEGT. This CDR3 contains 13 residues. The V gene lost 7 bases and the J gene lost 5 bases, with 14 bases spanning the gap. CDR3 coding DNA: TGTGCCAGCACCCATGAGGGGTTTACTGAAGCTTTCTTT. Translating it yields CASTHEGFTEAFF.

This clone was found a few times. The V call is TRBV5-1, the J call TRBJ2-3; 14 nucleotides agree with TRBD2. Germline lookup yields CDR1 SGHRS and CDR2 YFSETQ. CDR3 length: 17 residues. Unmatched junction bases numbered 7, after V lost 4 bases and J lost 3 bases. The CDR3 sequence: CASSPGTSGSPTDTQYF. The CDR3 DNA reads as TGCGCCAGCAGCCCCGGGACTAGCGGGAGCCCTACAGATACGCAGTATTTT.

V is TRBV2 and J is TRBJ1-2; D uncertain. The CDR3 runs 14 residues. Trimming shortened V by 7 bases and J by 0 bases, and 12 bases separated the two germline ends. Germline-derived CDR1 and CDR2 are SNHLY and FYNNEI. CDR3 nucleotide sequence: TGTGCCAGCATTATAGCTATAGCTAACTATGGCTACACCTTC. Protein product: CASIIAIANYGYTF.

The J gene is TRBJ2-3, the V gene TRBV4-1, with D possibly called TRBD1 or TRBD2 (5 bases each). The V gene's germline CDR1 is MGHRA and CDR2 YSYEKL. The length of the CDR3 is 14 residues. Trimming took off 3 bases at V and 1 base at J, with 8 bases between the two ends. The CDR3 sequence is CASSQPGRTDTQYF. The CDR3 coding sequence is TGCGCCAGCAGCCAGCCGGGACGCACAGATACGCAGTATTTT.

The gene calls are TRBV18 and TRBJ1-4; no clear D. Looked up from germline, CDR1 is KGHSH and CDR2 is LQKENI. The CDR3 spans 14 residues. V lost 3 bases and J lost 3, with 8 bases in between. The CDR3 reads CASSPGEANEKLFF. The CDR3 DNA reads TGTGCCAGCTCACCGGGCGAGGCTAATGAAAAACTGTTTTTT.

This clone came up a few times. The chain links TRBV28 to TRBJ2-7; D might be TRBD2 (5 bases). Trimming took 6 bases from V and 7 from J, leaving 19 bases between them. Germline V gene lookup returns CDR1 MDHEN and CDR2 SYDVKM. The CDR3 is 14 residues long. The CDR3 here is CASSPAGTLLEQYF. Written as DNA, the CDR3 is TGTGCCAGCAGCCCTGCGGGCACCCTCTTGGAGCAGTACTTC.

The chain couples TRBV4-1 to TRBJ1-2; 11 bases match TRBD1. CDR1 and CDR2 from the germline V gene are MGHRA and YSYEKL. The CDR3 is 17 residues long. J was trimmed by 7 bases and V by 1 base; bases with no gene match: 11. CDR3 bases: TGCGCCAGCAGCCAAGCTTTGACGGACAGGGGGCCTGTTGGCTACACCTTC. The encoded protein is CASSQALTDRGPVGYTF.

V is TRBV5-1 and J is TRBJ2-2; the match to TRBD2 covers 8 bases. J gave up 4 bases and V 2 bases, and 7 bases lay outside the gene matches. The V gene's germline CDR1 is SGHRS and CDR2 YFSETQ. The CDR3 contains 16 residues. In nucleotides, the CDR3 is TGCGCCAGCAGCTTTAGCGGGAAGTTTCTCACCGGGGAGCTGTTTTTT. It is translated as CASSFSGKFLTGELFF.

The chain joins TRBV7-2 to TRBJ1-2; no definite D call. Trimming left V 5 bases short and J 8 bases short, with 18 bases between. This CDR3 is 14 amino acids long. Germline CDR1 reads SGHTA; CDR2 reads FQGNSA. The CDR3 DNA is TGTGCCAGCAGCCCACGGACCGCAGGAGGGGGCTACACCTTC. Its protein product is CASSPRTAGGGYTF.

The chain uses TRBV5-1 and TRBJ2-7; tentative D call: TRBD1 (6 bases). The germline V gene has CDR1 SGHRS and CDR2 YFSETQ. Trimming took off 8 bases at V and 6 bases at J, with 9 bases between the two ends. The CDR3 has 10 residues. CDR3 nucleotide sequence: TGCGCCAGACAGGGTGGCGAGCAGTACTTC. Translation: CARQGGEQYF.

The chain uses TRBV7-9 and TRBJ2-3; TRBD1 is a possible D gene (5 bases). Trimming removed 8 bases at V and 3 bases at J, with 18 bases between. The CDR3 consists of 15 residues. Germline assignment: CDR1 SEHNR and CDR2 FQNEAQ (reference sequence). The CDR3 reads CASRPLPQGTDTQYF. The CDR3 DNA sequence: TGTGCCAGCCGGCCGCTCCCTCAGGGAACAGATACGCAGTATTTT. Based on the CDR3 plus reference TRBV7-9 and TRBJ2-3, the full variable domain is DTGVSQNPRHKITKRGQNVTFRCDPISEHNRLYWYRQTLGQGPEFLTYFQNEAQLEKSRLLSDRFSAERPKGSFSTLEIQRTEQGDSAMYLCASRPLPQGTDTQYFGPGTRLTVL.

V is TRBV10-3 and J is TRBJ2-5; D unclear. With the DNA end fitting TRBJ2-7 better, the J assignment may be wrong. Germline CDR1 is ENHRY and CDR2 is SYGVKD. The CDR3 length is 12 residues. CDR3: CAISEWTYEQYF. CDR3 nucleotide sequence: TGTGCCATCAGTGAGTGGACCTACGAGCAGTACTTC.